The clone carrying this TCR beta chain was observed at least ten times. These data belong to a study of early T cells in non-severe SARS-CoV-2 infection. Using its own MiXCR run on the 5' RACE reads, TCRdb lists one record per CDR3 protein. There are under 30,000 distinct CDR3 sequences in the sample; approximately 4.7% occur only once, and about 10% lies in the top ten. The germline CDR1 and CDR2 sequences are LGHNA and YSLEER. V shed 0 bases and J shed 2 bases, with 11 bases lying between them. The length of the CDR3 is 16 residues. This TCR derives from an adult who was a healthcare worker with PCR-confirmed SARS-CoV-2 infection or an uninfected control (not recorded which). The chain has TRBV4-3 and TRBJ2-1, with D unresolved. The sequenced material came from whole blood. The CDR3 DNA reads as TGCGCCAGCAGCCAAGATTTAGGTCGTACCTACAATGAGCAGTTCTTC. Amino acid sequence: CASSQDLGRTYNEQFF.